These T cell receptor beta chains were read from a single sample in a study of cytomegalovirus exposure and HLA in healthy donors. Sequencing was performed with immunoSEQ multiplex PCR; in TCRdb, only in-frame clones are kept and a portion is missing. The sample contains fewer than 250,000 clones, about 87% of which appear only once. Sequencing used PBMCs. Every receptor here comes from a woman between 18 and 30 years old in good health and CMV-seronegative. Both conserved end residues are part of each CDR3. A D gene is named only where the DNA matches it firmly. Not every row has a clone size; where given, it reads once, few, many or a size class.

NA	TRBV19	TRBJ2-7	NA	CASSISEAYEQYF	TGTGCCAGTAGTATTTCAGAGGCCTACGAGCAGTACTTC
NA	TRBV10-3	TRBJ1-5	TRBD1	CAISDPGTGYNQPQHF	TGTGCCATCAGTGATCCCGGGACAGGGTACAATCAGCCCCAGCATTTT
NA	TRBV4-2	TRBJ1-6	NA	CASSQDFLQWNSPLHF	TGTGCCAGCAGCCAAGATTTTCTTCAGTGGAATTCACCCCTCCACTTT
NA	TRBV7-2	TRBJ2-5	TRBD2	CASSLNPSGMYQETQYF	TGTGCCAGCAGCTTAAATCCTAGCGGGATGTACCAAGAGACCCAGTACTTC
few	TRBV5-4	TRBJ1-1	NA	CASSFAPGQGPNTEAFF	TGTGCCAGCAGCTTCGCACCTGGGCAGGGCCCGAACACTGAAGCTTTCTTT
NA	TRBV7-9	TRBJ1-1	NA	CASSLLGGEAFF	TGTGCCAGCAGCTTACTTGGAGGGGAAGCTTTCTTT
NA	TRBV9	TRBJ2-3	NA	CASSVGVTDTQYF	TGTGCCAGCAGCGTAGGAGTGACAGATACGCAGTATTTT
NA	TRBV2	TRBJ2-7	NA	CASTDRSYEQYF	TGTGCCAGCACCGACAGATCCTACGAGCAGTACTTC
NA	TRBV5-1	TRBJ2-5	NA	CASSLNRVGETQYF	TGCGCCAGCAGCTTGAACAGGGTAGGAGAGACCCAGTACTTC
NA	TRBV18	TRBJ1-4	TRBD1	CASSQGQNEKLFF	TGTGCCAGCTCGCAGGGACAGAATGAAAAACTGTTTTTT
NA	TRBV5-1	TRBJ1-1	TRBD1	CASSPTTGTNTEAFF	TGCGCCAGCAGCCCGACGACAGGGACGAACACTGAAGCTTTCTTT
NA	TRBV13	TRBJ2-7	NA	CASNLASANYEQYF	TGTGCCAGCAACTTAGCCAGCGCTAATTACGAGCAGTACTTC
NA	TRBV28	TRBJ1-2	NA	CASSFTGGWGYTF	TGTGCCAGCAGTTTCACCGGGGGGTGGGGCTACACCTTC
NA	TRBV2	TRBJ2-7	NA	CASSGSEILMEQYF	TGTGCCAGCAGTGGGTCAGAAATCTTGATGGAGCAGTACTTC
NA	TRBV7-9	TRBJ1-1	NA	CASSLAGAVDTEAFF	TGTGCCAGCAGCTTGGCAGGGGCGGTAGACACTGAAGCTTTCTTT
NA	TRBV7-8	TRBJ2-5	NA	CASSSSGHLKTQYF	TGTGCCAGCAGCTCGTCGGGACACCTAAAGACCCAGTACTTC
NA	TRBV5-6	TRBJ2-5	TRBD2	CASSYRRLAGVNQETQYF	TGTGCCAGCAGCTATAGGCGACTAGCGGGGGTAAACCAAGAGACCCAGTACTTC
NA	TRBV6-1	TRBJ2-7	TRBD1	CASWDRVGEQYF	TGTGCCAGTTGGGACAGGGTGGGCGAGCAGTACTTC
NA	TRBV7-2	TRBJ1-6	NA	CASSLEAGNSPLHF	TGTGCCAGCAGCTTAGAGGCGGGGAACTCACCCCTCCACTTT
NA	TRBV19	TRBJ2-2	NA	CASSIGYQGGELFF	TGTGCCAGTAGTATCGGGTATCAGGGGGGAGAGCTGTTTTTT
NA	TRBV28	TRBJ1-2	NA	CASSSLGQGKGYTF	TGTGCCAGCAGTTCCCTGGGGCAGGGGAAAGGCTACACCTTC
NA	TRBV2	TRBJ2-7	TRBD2	CASEGLDHYEQYF	TGTGCCAGCGAGGGACTAGACCACTACGAGCAGTACTTC